This T cell receptor beta chain was recorded in a study of prognosis after radiotherapy for stage I lung cancer (dated by TCRdb to about 2021). Notes on the research overall: Between early 2018 and early 2019, 20 or so patients with stage I NSCLC were enrolled in Nanjing, China. About 20% of the 19 patients developed distant metastases after SBRT, at a median of roughly seven months; the other 15 showed no significant progression. No patient received concurrent therapy alongside SBRT. All patients were regarded as medically inoperable, because of comorbidities in about a dozen patients and refusal of surgery in roughly seven patients. Eleven to twelve patients had adenocarcinoma and seven had squamous cell carcinoma as the tumor histology. Peripheral blood TCR beta repertoires were profiled in stage I NSCLC patients before and after stereotactic body radiotherapy, and the repertoires were related to distant failure. Some 14 of the patients were found to have newly diagnosed primary stage I lung tumors, and about five were living with oligometastatic NSCLC after surgical resection of the primary tumor. A total of about 40 blood samples from around 19 patients were sequenced, with one sample obtained before and one obtained after SBRT for each patient. Ages in the cohort of around 14 men and a handful of women ranged from roughly 50 to 95 years, with a median of 74. Image-guided IMRT or VMAT was used to deliver SBRT in 3 to 5 fractions at a biologically effective dose of at least 100 Gy.

General conclusions and limits of the study: Limitations of the study included a small cohort and short follow-up, and the study findings need independent validation. Whether the expanded TCR clones were tumor-specific was not determined. Post-SBRT Shannon entropy and its change from baseline were lower in patients who developed distant metastases; baseline Shannon entropy was not associated with metastases. Unique TCR clone counts fell after SBRT (median 10,088 before versus roughly 6,900 after; Wilcoxon paired P=0.011). All reported P values were unadjusted for multiple comparisons. Differences by metastasis status were reportedly seen in TRBV and TRBJ usage frequencies, involving two V genes at baseline and, after SBRT, 8 or 9 V genes and two J genes.

Relative to germline, V is missing 3 bases and J is missing 7 bases, with 9 bases of the junction outside any gene match. Its CDR3 holds 15 amino acids, cysteine through phenylalanine. The kept DNA is CDR3 alone, 45 bases in frame from the first base. Taken from the germline V gene (reference sequence), the CDR1 and CDR2 loops are GTSNPN and SVGIG. The TCR beta CDR3 region was amplified from genomic DNA by two rounds of multiplex PCR. The first PCR round used primers specific to each TRBV and TRBJ gene, with sequences filed in Chinese patent CN105087789A. Universal primers were used in the second round of PCR. The Roche High Pure PCR Template Preparation Kit was used to extract genomic DNA from frozen PBMCs. An Illumina HiSeq 3000 was used to sequence the libraries paired-end with 151 bp reads. The original pipeline was this. Raw reads lacking the multiplex PCR primer sequences were removed with CutAdapt. High-quality paired reads were merged into contigs with PEAR. By aligning each contig to reference sequences, MiXCR assigned the TRB V, D and J gene segments to that contig. CDR3 sequences were clustered by base quality and sequence similarity to remove sequencing errors. Diversity was calculated as Shannon entropy divided by the natural log of the number of productive TCR sequences. Clonality was computed as one minus the ratio of Shannon entropy to the natural log of the number of unique clonotypes. Progression-free survival cut-offs for repertoire metrics were chosen using the Youden index of ROC curves, with analyses run in R 3.5.3. TCRdb reprocessing: public reads trimmed at Q25 with fastp, clones called with MiXCR, in-frame beta chains kept. For every CDR3 protein sequence, its rows merge into one entry that carries the most common genes and DNA. These V and J calls are TCRdb output, not the study's own analysis. This sample lists approximately 16,000 distinct CDR3 sequences; around 40% were detected once. The ten largest clones add up to under 40% of the sample.

In its sample, this clonotype was seen many times. No cognate antigen has been identified for it. This may come from a read error, since a much larger clone is one base off. A history of other malignancies or of prior chemotherapy or radiotherapy was absent in all patients, and node-negative disease was shown on CT and PET/CT in all patients. Six milliliters of peripheral venous blood were drawn into EDTA tubes at each of two time points. PBMCs were isolated by Ficoll-Paque Plus density-gradient centrifugation. Right after collection, samples were kept at -80 degrees C until analysis. The TCR comes from a donor of 50 years or more with non-small cell lung cancer. The chain couples TRBV30 to TRBJ2-2, with 9 bases aligning to TRBD2. Sequencing was performed on PBMCs, taken before or after stereotactic body radiation therapy (not recorded which). CDR3 protein: CAWSSLGTSSGELFF. The bases are TGTGCCTGGAGCTCCCTCGGGACTAGCAGCGGGGAGCTGTTTTTT.